This T cell receptor (beta chain) was profiled in a study of cytomegalovirus exposure and HLA in healthy donors. General observations from the study: Common viral pathogens seemed, in a later analysis, to connect with several of the most significant clusters.

With 4 bases removed from V and 1 base from J, the gap between germline ends came to 12 bases. Germline CDR1 SGDLS, CDR2 YYNGEE. The CDR3 consists of 15 residues. For this clone: Its matching antigen is unknown.

The primer mix had 60 Vbeta and 13 Jbeta primers. Method: immunoSEQ multiplex PCR; TCRdb's copy keeps in-frame clones and lacks some. The table records 150,000 or so clones, 76% of them present only once. This clonotype originated in a female donor in good health and CMV-seronegative. The chain combines TRBV9 with TRBJ2-4; D is perhaps TRBD1 (6 bases). The source material was PBMCs. The CDR3 nucleotides are TGTGCCAGCAGCTCAGGGGTCATGGCCAAAAACATTCAGTACTTC. This translates into CASSSGVMAKNIQYF.